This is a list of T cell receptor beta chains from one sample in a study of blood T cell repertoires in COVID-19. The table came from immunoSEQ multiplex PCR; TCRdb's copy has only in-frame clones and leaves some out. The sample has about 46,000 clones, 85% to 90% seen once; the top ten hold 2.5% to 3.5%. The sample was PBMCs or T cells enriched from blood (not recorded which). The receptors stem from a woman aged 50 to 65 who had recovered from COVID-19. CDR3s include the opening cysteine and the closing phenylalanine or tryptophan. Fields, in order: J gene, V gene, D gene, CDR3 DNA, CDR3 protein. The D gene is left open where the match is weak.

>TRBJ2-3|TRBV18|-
TGTGCCAGCTCACCATATTCAGATACGCAGTATTTT
CASSPYSDTQYF
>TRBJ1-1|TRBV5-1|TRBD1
TGCGCCAGCAGCTTGGCGTCAGGGGGCGCAGGGTTGAACACTGAAGCTTTCTTT
CASSLASGGAGLNTEAFF
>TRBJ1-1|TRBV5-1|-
TGCGCCAGCAGCCGGGATTGGGAAAAGGCTTTCTTT
CASSRDWEKAFF
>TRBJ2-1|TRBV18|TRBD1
TGTGCCAGCTCACCTACAGGGGGCCTCAACAATGAGCAGTTCTTC
CASSPTGGLNNEQFF
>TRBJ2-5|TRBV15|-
TGTGCCACCACAAAGGGGTACCAAGAGACCCAGTACTTC
CATTKGYQETQYF
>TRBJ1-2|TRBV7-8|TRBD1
TGTGCCAGCAGCTTGATGACAGGGGATGAAGGCTACACCTTC
CASSLMTGDEGYTF
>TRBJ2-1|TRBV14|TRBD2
TGTGCCAGCAGCCAAGAACTAGTAGCGGGAGGGGAACGCTTCTTC
CASSQELVAGGERFF
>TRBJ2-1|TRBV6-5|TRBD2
TGTGCCACAAACCGGGCGGCGGGAGGGGAGAATGAGCAGTTCTTC
CATNRAAGGENEQFF
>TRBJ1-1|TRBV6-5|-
TGTGCCAGCAGTCCCCCGGGACTGTTGAACACTGAAGCTTTCTTT
CASSPPGLLNTEAFF
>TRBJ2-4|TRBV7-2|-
TGTGCCAGCAGCTTAGGAGGCGCGGGGGCGCCCAAAAACATTCAGTACTTC
CASSLGGAGAPKNIQYF